A single sample is the source of the 27 T cell receptor beta chains below, sequenced in a study of blood T cell repertoires in COVID-19. Only in-frame clones appear in the TCRdb table, and some are missing; sequencing was by immunoSEQ multiplex PCR. Altogether under 15,000 clones are present, about nine tenths being singletons, with the ten largest covering roughly 15%. The sample taken for sequencing was peripheral blood. These receptors were obtained from a man between 70 and 80 years old with active COVID-19.

The genes are TRBV18 and TRBJ2-2; no firm D call. Germline values: CDR1 KGHSH, CDR2 LQKENI. CDR3 length: 13 residues. V lost 5 bases, J lost 5 bases, and 9 bases lay in between. CDR3 amino acids: CASSASRTGELFF. CDR3 nucleotide sequence: TGTGCCAGCTCAGCGTCGAGAACCGGGGAGCTGTTTTTT.

V gene TRBV5-6 combines with J gene TRBJ2-7; 8 bases fit TRBD1. Germline CDR1 is SGHDT and CDR2 is YYEEEE. V was clipped by 4 bases and J by 7 bases; unmatched bases: 10. This CDR3 spans 14 amino acids. The CDR3 sequence: CASSPGTGRREQYF. The CDR3 nucleotides are TGTGCCAGCAGCCCCGGGACAGGTCGGAGAGAGCAGTACTTC. Filled out from reference TRBV5-6 and TRBJ2-7, the complete variable domain reads DAGVTQSPTHLIKTRGQQVTLRCSPKSGHDTVSWYQQALGQGPQFIFQYYEEEERQRGNFPDRFSGHQFPNYSSELNVNALLLGDSALYLCASSPGTGRREQYFGPGTRLTVT.

The chain has TRBV18 and TRBJ2-2, with TRBD1 matching over 7 bases. The CDR3 has 15 residues. Unmatched junction bases numbered 6, after V lost 5 bases and J lost 3 bases. Germline assignment: CDR1 KGHSH and CDR2 LQKENI. The CDR3 DNA reads TGTGCCAGCTCATCGACAGGGCGGGACACCGGGGAGCTGTTTTTT. Translated, it gives CASSSTGRDTGELFF.

This clone was seen only once. V gene TRBV9 combines with J gene TRBJ1-1, with D possibly TRBD1 on 5 matching bases. The CDR3 consists of 13 residues. The germline V and J ends were trimmed by 5 bases and 3 bases, with 11 bases remaining between them. Germline V gene lookup returns CDR1 SGDLS and CDR2 YYNGEE. CDR3 sequence: CASRPPGDTEAFF. The CDR3 DNA is TGTGCCAGCAGGCCTCCGGGGGACACTGAAGCTTTCTTT.

The chain is built from TRBV27 and TRBJ1-4; 9 nucleotides align to TRBD1. After removal of 7 bases from V and 10 bases from J, the junction contained 7 bases not matched to a gene. The CDR3 is 13 residues long. Germline loops: CDR1 MNHEY, CDR2 SMNVEV (reference sequence). CDR3 sequence reads: CASTRQGEAKLFF. In nucleotides, the CDR3 is TGTGCCAGCACCCGACAGGGGGAGGCAAAACTGTTTTTT.

This sequence joins TRBV12-3 or TRBV12-4 and TRBJ1-6; D remains ambiguous. This CDR3 has 12 amino acids. Trimming shortened V by 6 bases and J by 8 bases, and 8 bases separated the two germline ends. The CDR3 sequence is CASRERDSPLHF. The CDR3 DNA reads as TGTGCCAGCAGGGAGCGGGATTCACCCCTCCACTTT.

The V and J genes are TRBV10-3 and TRBJ2-3, with TRBD1 matching 9 bases. Losses at the gene ends were 9 bases for V and 3 bases for J; bases not matched to a gene: 7. CDR1 and CDR2 from the germline V gene are ENHRY and SYGVKD. The CDR3 has 14 amino acids. CDR3 region: CAISPGTGTDTQYF. The CDR3 DNA follows: TGTGCCATTTCCCCCGGGACAGGGACAGATACGCAGTATTTT.

CDR3 in DNA: TGTGCCAGCAGACCGCAGGCGTTAGCGGGAGAGGGGTGGGAGACCCAGTACTTC. It encodes CASRPQALAGEGWETQYF. The chain joins TRBV5-6 to TRBJ2-5; 9 bases line up with TRBD2. CDR3 length: 18 residues. Trimming at V came to 5 bases and at J to 5 bases, leaving 19 bases not matched to a gene. Germline CDR1 SGHDT, CDR2 YYEEEE.

This chain connects TRBV7-8 to TRBJ1-5; 7 nucleotides align to TRBD1. V gave up 5 bases and J gave up 5 bases; unmatched junction bases: 3. In germline, CDR1 is SGHVS, CDR2 FQNEAQ. The CDR3 is made up of 13 amino acids. The CDR3: CASSTDRDQPQHF. CDR3 coding DNA: TGTGCCAGCAGCACCGACAGGGATCAGCCCCAGCATTTT.

CDR3 in amino acids: CASSYSVRNTEAFF. As DNA, the CDR3 is TGTGCCAGCAGTTACTCTGTCAGAAACACTGAAGCTTTCTTT. The rearrangement uses TRBV6-5 and TRBJ1-1; D is unresolved. From germline, CDR1 is MNHEY and CDR2 SVGAGI. V was shortened by 0 bases and J by 2 bases, with 7 bases between the two germline ends. This CDR3 region has 14 residues.

The CDR3 spells CASSGTATSYEQYF. The DNA for the CDR3 is TGTGCCAGCAGCGGGACTGCGACCTCCTACGAGCAGTACTTC. The rearrangement links TRBV6-6 to TRBJ2-7; D possibly corresponds to TRBD2 (6 bases). The CDR3 runs to 14 residues. The V end was cut by 6 bases, the J end by 0 bases, with 12 bases between. Germline-derived CDR1 and CDR2 are MNHNY and SVGAGI (reference sequence).

This chain connects TRBV5-4 to TRBJ1-2; the D gene is possibly TRBD1 (6 bases). The CDR3 sequence is 14 residues long. Germline V gene data show CDR1 as SGHNT and CDR2 as YYREEE (reference sequence). Trimming shortened V by 3 bases and J by 8 bases, and 17 bases separated the two germline ends. DNA for the CDR3: TGTGCCAGCAGCTCCGAATTCGGGGGGCAAGGCTACACCTTC. The encoded protein is CASSSEFGGQGYTF.

The chain employs TRBV10-1 and TRBJ2-2; TRBD2 might be the D (5 bases). Looked up from germline, CDR1 is WNHNN and CDR2 is SYGVQD (reference sequence). V gave up 4 bases and J gave up 8 bases, with 8 bases separating them. CDR3 length: 12 residues. The CDR3 coding sequence is TGCGCCAGCAGTGGACCGGGAGGGGAGCTGTTTTTT. This gives the protein CASSGPGGELFF.

The CDR3 reads CATGLAGGSEQFF. The CDR3 DNA follows: TGTGCCACGGGACTAGCGGGAGGGTCCGAGCAGTTCTTC. The J gene is TRBJ2-1, the V gene TRBV2; 16 positions agree with TRBD2. Germline trimming cut 10 bases from V and 10 bases from J; bases unmatched to any gene: 4. From germline, CDR1 is SNHLY and CDR2 FYNNEI. CDR3 size: 13 residues. The whole variable domain, filled in from reference TRBV2 and TRBJ2-1, reads EPEVTQTPSHQVTQMGQEVILRCVPISNHLYFYWYRQILGQKVEFLVSFYNNEISEKSEIFDDQFSVERPDGSNFTLKIRSTKLEDSAMYFCATGLAGGSEQFFGPGTRLTVL.

This clone was counted a single time. V is TRBV5-8 and J is TRBJ1-4; D may be TRBD1 (6 bases). Between the trimmed V and J ends, which lost 0 bases and 3 bases, there was a span of 9 bases. CDR3 length: 15 amino acids. CDR1 is SGHTS, CDR2 YDEGEE, per germline. The CDR3 region is CASSLGGLANEKLFF. DNA for the CDR3: TGTGCCAGCAGCTTGGGGGGGCTGGCTAATGAAAAACTGTTTTTT.

The rearrangement joins TRBV27 to TRBJ2-7, with 7 nucleotides matching TRBD2. Germline trimming cut 0 bases from V and 4 bases from J; bases unmatched to any gene: 9. This CDR3 contains 16 residues. Germline V gene sequence: CDR1 MNHEY, CDR2 SMNVEV (reference sequence). CDR3 sequence reads: CASSLSWGGLGYEQYF. In DNA, the CDR3 is TGTGCCAGCAGTTTATCATGGGGGGGATTAGGGTACGAGCAGTACTTC.

This rearrangement joins TRBV7-2 to TRBJ2-6; the D gene is possibly TRBD2 (6 bases). The CDR3 is 15 amino acids. V dropped 5 bases and J dropped 0 bases, with 8 bases sitting between them. The germline gives CDR1 SGHTA, CDR2 FQGNSA. In nucleotides, the CDR3 is TGTGCCAGCAGCGCGGGAAACTCTGGGGCCAACGTCCTGACTTTC. Protein sequence: CASSAGNSGANVLTF.

The chain couples TRBV6-6 to TRBJ2-7; no clear D gene. V lost 2 bases and J lost 2, with 10 bases in between. Looked up from germline, CDR1 is MNHNY and CDR2 is SVGAGI (reference sequence). The CDR3 covers 14 residues. Here the CDR3 DNA reads TGTGCCAGCAGTTACAATACGGTTACCTACGAGCAGTACTTC. Its protein product is CASSYNTVTYEQYF.

The rearrangement links TRBV20-1 to TRBJ2-5, with 8 bases lining up with TRBD2. J gave up 1 base and V 3 bases, and 7 bases lay outside the gene matches. CDR3 length: 15 amino acids. CDR1 and CDR2 (germline): DFQATT, SNEGSKA (reference sequence). The CDR3 region is CSASVAGGPQETQYF. The CDR3 DNA is TGCAGTGCTAGTGTTGCGGGGGGCCCCCAAGAGACCCAGTACTTC.

The rearrangement uses TRBV11-2 and TRBJ2-6, with TRBD2 matching 8 bases. The ends lost 5 bases at V and 2 bases at J; junction bases unmatched: 14. There are 19 residues in the CDR3. CDR1 and CDR2 (germline): SGHAT, FQNNGV. The CDR3 DNA sequence: TGTGCCAGCAGCCCCAAAGCGGGACTAGGTATGGCTGGGGCCAACGTCCTGACTTTC. Its translation: CASSPKAGLGMAGANVLTF.

In nucleotides, the CDR3 is TGTGCCAGCAGCTTCGACAGGGGAGCAATCACTGAAGCTTTCTTT. Its protein is CASSFDRGAITEAFF. The rearrangement links TRBV7-8 to TRBJ1-1, with 8 positions matching TRBD1. Trimming cost V 3 bases and J 4 bases; bases outside gene matches: 7. Germline loops: CDR1 SGHVS, CDR2 FQNEAQ. This CDR3 spans 15 amino acids. Full variable domain (rest looked up from reference TRBV7-8 and TRBJ1-1): GAGVSQSPRYKVAKRGQDVALRCDPISGHVSLFWYQQALGQGPEFLTYFQNEAQLDKSGLPSDRFFAERPEGSVSTLKIQRTQQEDSAVYLCASSFDRGAITEAFFGQGTRLTVV.

This clone was seen a single time. This chain links TRBV19 with TRBJ2-5; 8 bases match TRBD1. Germline V gene lookup returns CDR1 LNHDA and CDR2 SQIVND (reference sequence). Trimming at V came to 5 bases and at J to 3 bases, leaving 8 bases not matched to a gene. The CDR3 has 15 amino acids. The CDR3 loop is CASSVPRTGKETQYF. The CDR3, as DNA: TGTGCCAGTAGTGTCCCGCGGACAGGGAAAGAGACCCAGTACTTC.

The chain combines TRBV2 with TRBJ2-1; TRBD2 is a possible D gene (7 bases). This CDR3 has 15 residues. V was trimmed by 6 bases and J by 3 bases, leaving 15 bases between them. CDR1 and CDR2 (germline): SNHLY, FYNNEI. CDR3 bases: TGTGCCAGCAGCCGACGAGGGGGGGGCTACAATGAGCAGTTCTTC. Translating gives CASSRRGGGYNEQFF.

This clone has only one observation. This chain joins TRBV6-5 and TRBJ1-2, with a weak D call TRBD1 (6 bases). This CDR3 is 13 amino acids long. Trimming shortened V by 3 bases and J by 8 bases, and 13 bases separated the two germline ends. Germline assignment: CDR1 MNHEY and CDR2 SVGAGI. The CDR3 region is CASSYRQGTGYTF. In DNA form, the CDR3 reads TGTGCCAGCAGTTATAGGCAGGGGACCGGCTACACCTTC.

V gene TRBV5-1 combines with J gene TRBJ2-5; D might be TRBD1 (6 bases). The CDR3 is 14 amino acids. Between the trimmed V and J ends, which lost 0 bases and 5 bases, there was a span of 11 bases. Germline CDR1 SGHRS, CDR2 YFSETQ. CDR3 protein: CASSLDWGQETQYF. The CDR3 coding sequence is TGCGCCAGCAGCTTGGATTGGGGGCAGGAGACCCAGTACTTC.

This clone is deemed large (0.1 to 1%). V and J are TRBV7-8 and TRBJ1-2; 8 bases agree with TRBD1. The length of the CDR3 is 16 residues. The germline V gene has CDR1 SGHVS and CDR2 FQNEAQ. After removal of 4 bases from V and 4 bases from J, the junction contained 11 bases not matched to a gene. The CDR3 DNA sequence: TGTGCCAGCAGCTATCCGACAGGGGCGCGGATCTATGGCTACACCTTC. Translating gives CASSYPTGARIYGYTF. Together with reference TRBV7-8 and TRBJ1-2, the CDR3 gives the full variable domain: GAGVSQSPRYKVAKRGQDVALRCDPISGHVSLFWYQQALGQGPEFLTYFQNEAQLDKSGLPSDRFFAERPEGSVSTLKIQRTQQEDSAVYLCASSYPTGARIYGYTFGSGTRLTVV.

This chain links TRBV13 with TRBJ2-3; D is possibly TRBD2 (6 bases). The CDR3 extends over 16 amino acids. Germline-derived CDR1 and CDR2 are PRHDT and FYEKMQ (reference sequence). Trimming took 4 bases from V and 1 from J, leaving 15 bases between them. The CDR3 reads CASSSSRGGRTDTQYF. The CDR3 region has the DNA TGTGCCAGCAGCTCATCCAGAGGAGGGCGCACAGATACGCAGTATTTT.